Below are 15 T cell receptor beta chains sequenced from a single sample in a study of identical twins. TCRdb re-derived calls from the 5' RACE reads in MiXCR, one entry per CDR3 protein. The sample lists fewer than 900,000 distinct CDR3 sequences, approximately 21% occurring once. The same specimen was also included in a second study, on T cells expressing NK-cell markers.

What was sequenced was PBMCs. The receptors stem from a woman younger than 30 in good health.

The rearrangement joins TRBV6-1 to TRBJ2-5; D may be TRBD1 or TRBD2 (6 bases each). Germline values: CDR1 MNHNS, CDR2 SASEGT. V was shortened by 4 bases and J by 5 bases, with 14 bases between the two germline ends. The CDR3 contains 14 residues. CDR3 coding DNA: TGTGCCAGCAGTGTACAGGGAGGTCGGGAGACCCAGTACTTC. Amino acid sequence: CASSVQGGRETQYF.

This sequence joins TRBV20-1 and TRBJ2-1, with TRBD2 as a possible D gene (5 bases). Germline V CDR1 and CDR2: DFQATT, SNEGSKA (reference sequence). The CDR3 has 16 residues. V was trimmed by 3 bases and J by 8 bases, leaving 23 bases between them. CDR3 in amino acids: CSASFGMLPTYDEQFF. The CDR3 DNA reads as TGCAGTGCTAGTTTCGGGATGTTACCTACTTACGATGAGCAGTTCTTC.

In its sample, this clonotype was seen a few times. V gene TRBV13 combines with J gene TRBJ2-5; either TRBD1 or TRBD2 may supply D (7 bases each). The germline gives CDR1 PRHDT, CDR2 FYEKMQ (reference sequence). This CDR3 comprises 16 residues. With 6 bases removed from V and 1 base from J, the gap between germline ends came to 18 bases. In nucleotides, the CDR3 is TGTGCCAGCAGTGACCGACAGGGAGGGGGCCAAGAGACCCAGTACTTC. It translates to CASSDRQGGGQETQYF. The whole variable domain, filled in from reference TRBV13 and TRBJ2-5, reads AAGVIQSPRHLIKEKRETATLKCYPIPRHDTVYWYQQGPGQDPQFLISFYEKMQSDKGSIPDRFSAQQFSDYHSELNMSSLELGDSALYFCASSDRQGGGQETQYFGPGTRLLVL.

This clonotype occurred a few times. V is TRBV6-2 or TRBV6-3 and J is TRBJ2-4; no clear D. Trimming removed 10 bases at V and 5 bases at J, with 15 bases between. In germline, CDR1 is MNHEY, CDR2 SVGEGT. CDR3 length: 13 residues. The CDR3, as DNA: TGTGCCACCGACTCCCTCAAGGAAAACATTCAGTACTTC. It specifies CATDSLKENIQYF.

There are a few counts of this clonotype. This chain uses TRBV20-1 with TRBJ2-7; 9 bases match TRBD2. Germline CDR1 DFQATT, CDR2 SNEGSKA (reference sequence). There are 15 residues in the CDR3. V lost 5 bases and J lost 1; bases outside the gene matches: 9. CDR3 DNA: TGCAGTGCTGCTCTTAGCGGGGGACCGTCCTACGAGCAGTACTTC. Its protein product is CSAALSGGPSYEQYF.

A word on this clonotype: The CDR3 does not end in the conserved phenylalanine or tryptophan, so this is likely a read error. No DNA is shown, since the ends of the CDR3 on it are uncertain; the CDR3 is the one TCRdb lists. The chain employs TRBV6-1 and TRBJ1-2; the table's D call TRBD1 went unverified against the DNA. Germline CDR1 and CDR2: MNHNS and SASEGT. With termini counted, the CDR3 has 10 amino acids. CDR3 amino acids: CASSDPGASG.

V usage is TRBV7-8 and J usage is TRBJ2-7, with D unclear. Per the germline V gene, CDR1 is SGHVS and CDR2 is FQNEAQ. The V gene lost 4 bases and the J gene lost 3 bases, with 10 bases spanning the gap. The CDR3 length is 13 residues. This chain's CDR3 is CASSSSGFYEQYF. CDR3 sequence (DNA): TGTGCCAGCAGCTCCTCCGGATTCTACGAGCAGTACTTC.

This clonotype was seen more than once but under ten times. The V gene is TRBV20-1, the J gene TRBJ2-7, with TRBD2 as a possible D gene (5 bases). Germline CDR1 reads DFQATT; CDR2 reads SNEGSKA (reference sequence). Trimming left V 2 bases short and J 4 bases short, with 15 bases between. The CDR3 is 14 residues long. Here the CDR3 reads CSARRRGSPYEQYF. CDR3 DNA: TGCAGTGCTAGAAGGCGCGGGTCACCTTACGAGCAGTACTTC.

This clonotype was recorded many times. The chain carries TRBV10-3 and TRBJ2-2; 9 bases map to TRBD2. V dropped 8 bases and J dropped 6; count of bases not matched to a gene: 10. The CDR3 runs 15 residues. CDR1 and CDR2 from the germline V gene are ENHRY and SYGVKD. The CDR3: CAIGTNSGRSGELFF. DNA of the CDR3: TGTGCCATCGGGACGAACAGCGGGAGGTCCGGGGAGCTGTTTTTT.

In this sample, this clonotype turned up many times. The chain has TRBV12-3 or TRBV12-4 and TRBJ2-2; D ambiguous. The CDR3 is made up of 13 amino acids. Trimming cost V 4 bases and J 8 bases, with 11 bases left between them. The CDR3 coding sequence is TGTGCCAGCAGTTCCGGCCCCAGGGGGGAGCTGTTTTTT. Residues: CASSSGPRGELFF.

A few counts support this clonotype. This chain links TRBV29-1 with TRBJ2-7, with D possibly TRBD2 on 6 matching bases. The V and J ends lost 8 bases and 3 bases respectively, with 11 bases between them. The CDR3 is 11 residues long. The germline V gene encodes CDR1 SQVTM and CDR2 ANQGSEA. The CDR3 region is CSFEEGYEQYF. CDR3 nucleotide sequence: TGCAGCTTCGAGGAGGGCTACGAGCAGTACTTC.

This chain links TRBV9 with TRBJ2-5; no definite D call. Trimming left V 1 base short and J 0 bases short, with 10 bases between. CDR3 size: 15 residues. Germline V gene lookup returns CDR1 SGDLS and CDR2 YYNGEE. This chain's CDR3 is CASSVSSSHQETQYF. CDR3 DNA: TGTGCCAGCAGCGTATCCAGCAGCCACCAAGAGACCCAGTACTTC.

This chain links TRBV15 with TRBJ2-6; D gene unclear. Germline CDR1 and CDR2: LNHNV and YYDKDF (reference sequence). There are 14 residues in the CDR3. V lost 0 bases, J lost 0 bases, and 0 bases lay in between. The CDR3 region has the DNA TGTGCCACCAGCAGAGACTCTGGGGCCAACGTCCTGACTTTC. This sequence encodes CATSRDSGANVLTF.

V gene TRBV10-3 combines with J gene TRBJ2-2; D is possibly TRBD1 (5 bases). Trimming took 3 bases from V and 3 from J, leaving 11 bases between them. Germline assignment: CDR1 ENHRY and CDR2 SYGVKD. The CDR3 has 15 amino acids. The CDR3 reads CAISERGADTGELFF. As DNA, the CDR3 is TGTGCCATCAGTGAAAGGGGTGCGGACACCGGGGAGCTGTTTTTT.

This sequence joins TRBV29-1 and TRBJ2-7; 10 nucleotides align to TRBD1. Germline assignment: CDR1 SQVTM and CDR2 ANQGSEA. Trimming took 0 bases from V and 8 from J; bases not matched to a gene: 10. The CDR3 totals 15 residues. The CDR3 reads CSVEDPGTGDRQQYF. The DNA of the CDR3 is TGCAGCGTTGAAGATCCCGGGACAGGGGATCGGCAGCAGTACTTC.